What follows describes a single T cell receptor beta chain. Its antigen is unknown. One base away there is no much larger clone; base qualities are not given. Trimming removed 0 bases from V and 3 bases from J, leaving 13 bases between the germline ends. The cysteine opens and the phenylalanine closes a CDR3 of 15 amino acids. Of all the DNA, just the CDR3 is kept, 45 bases in frame from base 1. CDR1 and CDR2, looked up from the germline V gene, are SGHDT and YYEEEE. The data are from a study of cytomegalovirus exposure and HLA in healthy donors (TCRdb year 2017). The study in broad terms: In an earlier analysis of under 750 of the donors, 250 to 350 Gb of sequence data and 100 million or so unique TCR beta sequences from roughly 180 million T cells were reported. An early release covering about 600 HLA-typed donors comprised approximately 300 gigabases of sequencing data and around 85 million unique TCR sequences. Of the approximately 400 genotyped donors, 81% were placed in the genetic ancestry cluster associated with self-reported Caucasian donors. The study was designed to test whether signatures of past pathogen exposure could be identified by cataloging public T cell receptors. The T cell repertoires of 666 subjects were profiled by immunosequencing and related to cytomegalovirus serostatus. A separate validation cohort of about 110 different subjects was used in addition to the approximately 610-subject first cohort. The study combined high-throughput TCR immunosequencing, statistical association of individual TCRs with disease status, and machine learning to predict cytomegalovirus infection status. A later analysis re-analyzed previously published TCR beta repertoires from 500 to 700 donors and added high-resolution HLA genotyping to study TCR occurrence patterns. Rather than using new phenotypic data, the later analysis identified candidate immune exposures from TCR beta sequences and from how often those sequences occurred across donors. To decide whether each TCR beta V gene segment behaved as functional or pseudogenic, an earlier analysis of approximately 620 of the donors relied on high-throughput TCR beta sequencing. Donor age, sex, ethnicity and CMV serostatus were compiled alongside the repertoire data. A later genetic analysis took genome-wide SNP genotypes for about 65% of the 666 donors and used that subset as a discovery cohort. All discovery cohort repertoires had been generated using a single sequencing platform. Class I and class II HLA loci were covered by the typing at four-digit resolution. The number of typed donors differed by locus: roughly 620-640 for A, B, C, DRB1 and DQB1; 500 to 550 for DQA1; 600 to 610 for DPA1; and some 450 for DPB1. Roughly five DR-DQ haplotypes were treated as single units for association and clustering because of strong linkage in the cohort. On average, around 240,000 unique TCR beta nucleotide sequences were sequenced per donor among 398 genotyped donors of the cohort, with around 19% of those sequences being non-productive. Here is what the overall study found, with its caveats: An association between a missense DCLRE1C variant and V-gene and J-gene trimming of TCR beta chains was found in a later genetic analysis and replicated in an independent cohort. When HLA alleles, especially DR and DQ, strongly co-occurred, attributing TCR associations to individual alleles was difficult. It was suggested by the authors that the approach could potentially be generalized to other disease states and immunological phenotypes. Presence/absence analyses assumed roughly uniform sequencing depth across donors, an assumption that may not hold. Three of the identified cytomegalovirus-associated TCR beta chains were confirmed in vitro to be specific for cytomegalovirus antigens. Most CMV-associated TCR beta chains appeared to be HLA-restricted in a later analysis, and the HLA associations seemed to be driven largely by CMV exposure. A further reported finding was that TCR beta sequences accurately predicted the HLA-A and HLA-B alleles for most subjects in the first cohort. Across donors, most TCR sequences were observed very rarely, whereas some public TCRs were present in many individuals. In this cohort, only TCR beta chains were sequenced, and detectable features were limited by the absence of alpha or paired-chain data. Because some donors lacked HLA typing at each locus, the association tests relied only on the typed subset. In an earlier analysis of over 550 of the donors, most TCR beta V segments were observed in productive rearrangements about 90% or about 30% of the time, broadly matching IMGT annotations. In a later analysis, HLA-associated TCR beta chains were found to be more clonally expanded and to have lower generation probabilities than equally common non-associated chains. The only immune exposure information available for the cohort was CMV serostatus. Compared with the roughly 700-donor mean, donors in an Asian-associated ancestry cluster had fewer N-insertions in productive TCRs, according to a later genetic analysis. In a later analysis, several top co-occurrence clusters were reported to appear linked to parvovirus B19, influenza, CMV and Epstein-Barr virus. Because the 87-base-pair reads could not distinguish some IMGT-functional V segments, including TRBV6-2 and TRBV6-3, those segments were excluded. In both the original and validation cohorts, the classifier was reported to diagnose cytomegalovirus status with high specificity and sensitivity. A later analysis associated 16,951 TCR beta sequences with specific HLA alleles at a false discovery rate of 0.05. A later analysis found that TCR association rates varied across HLA loci, with DRB1 alleles showing the most associated TCRs and HLA-C alleles the fewest. The sequencing pipeline was judged likely to have produced a cluster of highly shared sequence variants as a technical artifact. Because counts were too low, roughly 17 rarely observed V segments, including chromosome 9 orphons, were left out of the earlier analysis of approximately 580 of the donors. Correlated functional status among segregating V segments might be attributable to linkage disequilibrium, but an unknown experimental factor could not be ruled out. A total of 150 or so TCR beta chains were listed by the study as associated with cytomegalovirus.

In total, approximately 610 healthy bone marrow donors made up the cohort. Cohort members were all nominally healthy when sampled, although unrecorded immune exposures were likely present. The donor tested CMV seronegative, placing the donor among the roughly 340 seronegative members of the cohort. Every donor gave a peripheral blood sample, and the peripheral blood mononuclear cells from that sample were used for TCR beta sequencing. The Qiagen DNeasy Blood Extraction Kit was used to extract genomic DNA from the blood cell samples. The library was built by means of the immunoSEQ multiplex PCR assay. For the multiplex PCR, a mixture combining 60 forward primers for TCR Vbeta segments and 13 reverse primers for TCR Jbeta segments was used. The CDR3 region of rearranged TCR beta genes was amplified from genomic DNA with a multiplex PCR assay. Amplified TCR beta libraries were sequenced as 87-base-pair reads on the Illumina HiSeq System. The original pipeline was this. A later analysis tallied roughly 80 million unique TCR beta chains across the 660 or so repertoires, and approximately 12 million of those chains were shared by two or more donors. Raw reads were error-corrected and collapsed into unique sequences by a nearest-neighbor algorithm in which closely related sequences were merged to remove PCR and sequencing errors. V, D and J gene segments were assigned by aligning CDR3 sequences to IMGT reference sequences. For a sequence to be retained, a match of at least six nucleotides was required to both a V gene segment and a J gene segment. Rearrangements were classified as productive when the CDR3 lacked stop codons and remained in frame with V and J, and all other rearrangements were classified as non-productive. Following IMGT convention, CDR3 was defined as the stretch from the second conserved V-encoded cysteine to the conserved J-encoded phenylalanine. Sequences without an unambiguous match to a single V gene segment were excluded from the earlier analysis of over 500 of the donors. In an earlier analysis of around 600 of the donors, V segments were called functional above 56.7% productive rearrangements and were called segregating when the between-donor standard deviation exceeded 5%. A statistical classification framework was built for diagnosing cytomegalovirus status from the catalog of TCR beta chain sequences. In a later analysis, TCR nucleotide sequences were compared against IMGT/GENE-DB human TR gene sequences so that V and J genes could be assigned. Using the TCRdist pipeline, a later analysis assigned CDR3 sequences along with most-parsimonious VDJ recombination scenarios. In a later analysis, each TCR beta chain was defined by its CDR3 amino acid sequence together with its V-gene family, and reads without a unique V-gene family were excluded. In a later analysis, fewer than 650 highly shared, low-generation-probability nucleotide sequences were removed to address suspected cross-contamination and a sequencing artifact. In a later analysis, a clonal expansion index for each public chain was calculated from normalized within-repertoire ranks of inferred template counts. Generation probabilities in a later analysis came from a VDJ recombination model fitted to out-of-frame rearrangements, and those results were checked against IGoR. A later analysis scored TCR-TCR, TCR-HLA and TCR-CMV co-occurrence with hypergeometric tests, applying a repertoire-size bias correction to TCR pairs. False discovery rates were estimated in a later analysis by permuting HLA or CMV assignments 20 times. In a later analysis, co-occurring TCRs were grouped using DBSCAN, with TCRdist sequence similarity added in when clustering inside HLA-allele-positive subsets. For co-occurrence clustering, repertoires with fewer than 30,000 or more than 120,000 public chains were excluded, along with several repertoires with anomalous nucleotide sharing. TCRdb holds this immuneACCESS table with in-frame rearrangements only. Some clones are missing; in checked studies, unresolved V genes explain under half, and the rest has no known cause. The D gene and trimming were derived from the DNA, and the V and J assignments and clone size from that table. Present in this sample are 140,000 to 150,000 clones, over 60% of which were seen just once. Together, the top ten hold 1.5% to 2% of the sample.

The sample comprised PBMCs. The chain joins TRBV5-6 to TRBJ2-7; the best D guess is TRBD1, with 5 bases matching. This clonotype originated in a man between 35 and 55 years old in good health and CMV-seronegative. DNA sequence: TGTGCCAGCAGCTTGGGGGTACAGGATATCTACGAGCAGTACTTC. Its translation reads: CASSLGVQDIYEQYF.